This TCR beta chain was captured by sequencing in a study of blood T cell repertoires in COVID-19. TCRdb's copy holds only in-frame clones and misses some; the assay was immunoSEQ multiplex PCR. Seen here are about 270,000 clones, 81% observed once, and the top ten hold around 3%. The CDR3 is 13 residues long. V lost 5 bases and J 4 bases, leaving 11 bases between the germline ends. Sample: peripheral blood. The clonotype was recovered from a woman aged 60-75 years with active or convalescent COVID-19. The chain couples TRBV12-3 or TRBV12-4 to TRBJ2-5, with D hard to call. The CDR3 spells CASSGASGETQYF. The CDR3 DNA sequence: TGTGCCAGCAGTGGAGCGTCGGGAGAGACCCAGTACTTC.